This TCR beta chain emerged from a study of human T cells and chemical hapten exposure. Study-wide context: The patients, most of them female, presented with alopecia areata, totalis or universalis. Variability of per-sample TCR yields stemmed mainly from small differences in pooled library volume.

Separate cDNA molecules received unique molecular identifiers, which the library attached to them. TCRdb passed the RACE reads through MiXCR, listing each CDR3 protein once. The sample shows around 380,000 distinct CDR3 sequences, roughly 4.8% of them seen only once. Time point meaning: patch test 1, 2 weeks after DPC sensitization. The treatment here: therapeutic diphenylcyclopropenone sensitization with weekly scalp DPC. Unfractionated whole blood served as the source for total RNA extraction. This clonotype was seen repeatedly, ten times or more. J was trimmed by 3 bases and V by 5 bases; bases with no gene match: 11. The length of the CDR3 is 17 residues.

This sequence was found in a woman aged 50 to 65 with alopecia areata. Some clones in this sample may be carry-over from other donors' samples. The chain carries TRBV12-3 or TRBV12-4 and TRBJ1-1, with 11 bases identical to TRBD1. Here the sequenced sample was whole blood, taken in connection with sensitization to the hapten diphenylcyclopropenone (DPC). The CDR3 sequence: CASSMGQGVWSDTEAFF. CDR3 nucleotide sequence: TGTGCCAGCAGTATGGGACAGGGGGTCTGGTCGGACACTGAAGCTTTCTTT.